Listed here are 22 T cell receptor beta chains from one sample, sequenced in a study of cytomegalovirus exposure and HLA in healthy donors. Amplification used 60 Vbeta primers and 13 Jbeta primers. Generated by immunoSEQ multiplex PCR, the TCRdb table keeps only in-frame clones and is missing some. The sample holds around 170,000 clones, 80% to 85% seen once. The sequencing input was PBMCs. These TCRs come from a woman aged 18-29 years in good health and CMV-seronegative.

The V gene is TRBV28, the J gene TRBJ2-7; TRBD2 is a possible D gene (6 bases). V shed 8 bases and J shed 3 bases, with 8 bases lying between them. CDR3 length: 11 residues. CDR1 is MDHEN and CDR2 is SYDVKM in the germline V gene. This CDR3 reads CASRGLYEQYF. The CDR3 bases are TGTGCCAGCCGGGGACTCTACGAGCAGTACTTC.

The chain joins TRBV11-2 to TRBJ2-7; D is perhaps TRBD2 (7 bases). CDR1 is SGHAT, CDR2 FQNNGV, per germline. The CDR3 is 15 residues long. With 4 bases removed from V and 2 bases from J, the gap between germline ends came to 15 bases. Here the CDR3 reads CASSSHVGGPYEQYF. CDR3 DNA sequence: TGTGCCAGCAGCTCTCATGTGGGGGGGCCCTACGAGCAGTACTTC.

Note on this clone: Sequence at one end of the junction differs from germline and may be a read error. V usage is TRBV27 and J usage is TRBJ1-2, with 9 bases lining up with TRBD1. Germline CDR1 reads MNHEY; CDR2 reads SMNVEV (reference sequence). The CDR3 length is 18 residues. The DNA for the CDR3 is TGTGCCGGCAGTTCGCCCTCGGGACAGGGCCTCGCTAACTATGGCTACACCTTC. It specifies CAGSSPSGQGLANYGYTF.

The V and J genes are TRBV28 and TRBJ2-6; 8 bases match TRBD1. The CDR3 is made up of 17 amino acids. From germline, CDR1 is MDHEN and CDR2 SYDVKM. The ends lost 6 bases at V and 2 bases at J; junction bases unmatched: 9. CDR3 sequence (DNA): TGTGCCAGCAGCCCACGGACAGGGAGGCCTGGGGCCAACGTCCTGACTTTC. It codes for CASSPRTGRPGANVLTF.

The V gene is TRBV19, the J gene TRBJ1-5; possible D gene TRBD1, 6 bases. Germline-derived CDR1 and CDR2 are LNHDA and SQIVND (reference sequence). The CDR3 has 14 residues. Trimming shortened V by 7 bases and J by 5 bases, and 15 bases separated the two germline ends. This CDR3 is CASIFQGFDQPQHF. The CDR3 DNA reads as TGTGCCAGTATATTTCAGGGGTTTGATCAGCCCCAGCATTTT.

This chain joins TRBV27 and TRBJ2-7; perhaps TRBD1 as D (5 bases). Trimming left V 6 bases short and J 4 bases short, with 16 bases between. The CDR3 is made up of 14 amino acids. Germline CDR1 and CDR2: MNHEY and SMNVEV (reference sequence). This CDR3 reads CASSMAQGEYEQYF. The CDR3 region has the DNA TGTGCCAGCAGCATGGCCCAGGGTGAGTACGAGCAGTACTTC.

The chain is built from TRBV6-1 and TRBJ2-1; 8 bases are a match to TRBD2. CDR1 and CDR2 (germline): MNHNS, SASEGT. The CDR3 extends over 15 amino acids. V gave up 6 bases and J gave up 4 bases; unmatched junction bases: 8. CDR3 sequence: CASRTMGGGYNEQFF. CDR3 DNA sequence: TGTGCCAGCAGGACGATGGGCGGGGGGTACAATGAGCAGTTCTTC.

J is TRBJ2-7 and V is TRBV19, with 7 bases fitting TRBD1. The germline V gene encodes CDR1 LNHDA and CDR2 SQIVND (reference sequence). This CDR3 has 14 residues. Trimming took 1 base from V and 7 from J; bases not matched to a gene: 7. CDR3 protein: CASSIGTGAFEQYF. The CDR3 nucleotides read TGTGCCAGTAGTATAGGCACAGGGGCGTTTGAGCAGTACTTC.

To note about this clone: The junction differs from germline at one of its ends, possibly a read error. The DNA for the CDR3 is TGTGCCTGCAGGGTACAATCTAATTCACCCCTCCACTTT. Its translation: CACRVQSNSPLHF. The V call is TRBV6-4, the J call TRBJ1-6, with a possible D match to TRBD1 (5 bases). Germline V gene sequence: CDR1 MRHNA, CDR2 SNTAGT. The CDR3 consists of 13 residues.

CDR3 nucleotide sequence: TGTGCCAGCAACGTCGGGGGGGAGACCCAGTACTTC. Encoded protein: CASNVGGETQYF. The chain couples TRBV5-4 to TRBJ2-5, with 7 bases fitting TRBD2. J was trimmed by 5 bases and V by 6 bases; bases with no gene match: 4. The CDR3 is 12 amino acids. Germline lookup yields CDR1 SGHNT and CDR2 YYREEE (reference sequence).

The CDR3 sequence: CASSYDSGNYGYTF. CDR3 nucleotide sequence: TGTGCCAGCAGTTATGACAGTGGGAACTATGGCTACACCTTC. J is TRBJ1-2 and V is TRBV6-5, with D maybe TRBD1 (5 bases). The CDR3 length is 14 residues. CDR1 and CDR2 from the germline V gene are MNHEY and SVGAGI. The ends were cut back, 3 bases at V and 2 bases at J, with 10 bases in the middle.

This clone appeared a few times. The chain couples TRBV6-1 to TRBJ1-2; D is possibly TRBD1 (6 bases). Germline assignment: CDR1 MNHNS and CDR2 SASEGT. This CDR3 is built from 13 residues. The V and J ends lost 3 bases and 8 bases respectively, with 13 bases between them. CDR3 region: CASSERGLRGYTF. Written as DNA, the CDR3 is TGTGCCAGCAGTGAGAGGGGGTTGAGAGGCTACACCTTC.

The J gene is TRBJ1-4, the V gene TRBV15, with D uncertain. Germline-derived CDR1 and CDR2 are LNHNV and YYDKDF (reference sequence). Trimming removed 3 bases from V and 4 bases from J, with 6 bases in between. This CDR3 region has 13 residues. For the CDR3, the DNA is TGTGCCACCAGCAGCCGACATAATGAAAAACTGTTTTTT. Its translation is CATSSRHNEKLFF.

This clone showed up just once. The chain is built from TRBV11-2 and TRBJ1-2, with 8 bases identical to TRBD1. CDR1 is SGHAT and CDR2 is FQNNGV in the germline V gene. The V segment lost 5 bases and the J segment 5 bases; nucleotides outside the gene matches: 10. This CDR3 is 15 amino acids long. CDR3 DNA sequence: TGTGCCAGCAGCCATACGACAGGGGTTAAGTATGGCTACACCTTC. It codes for CASSHTTGVKYGYTF.

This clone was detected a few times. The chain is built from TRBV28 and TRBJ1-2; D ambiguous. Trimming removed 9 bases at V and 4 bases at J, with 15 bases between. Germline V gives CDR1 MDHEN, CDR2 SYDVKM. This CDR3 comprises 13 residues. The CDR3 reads CASRVGLVYGYTF. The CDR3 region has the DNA TGTGCCAGTCGAGTGGGCTTAGTCTATGGCTACACCTTC.

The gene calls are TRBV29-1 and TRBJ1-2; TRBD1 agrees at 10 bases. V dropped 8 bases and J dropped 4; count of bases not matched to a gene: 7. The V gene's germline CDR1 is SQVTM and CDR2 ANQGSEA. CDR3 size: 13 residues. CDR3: CSLRDRGPYGYTF. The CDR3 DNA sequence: TGCAGCCTCCGGGACAGGGGACCCTATGGCTACACCTTC.

CDR3 region: CASSIDLSGDEQYF. The DNA of the CDR3 is TGTGCCAGTAGTATAGATTTAAGCGGGGATGAGCAGTACTTC. This chain connects TRBV19 to TRBJ2-7; 7 bases agree with TRBD2. With 0 bases clipped from V and 7 bases from J, the junction kept 6 bases outside the gene matches. This CDR3 comprises 14 residues. CDR1 LNHDA and CDR2 SQIVND come from the germline V gene (reference sequence).

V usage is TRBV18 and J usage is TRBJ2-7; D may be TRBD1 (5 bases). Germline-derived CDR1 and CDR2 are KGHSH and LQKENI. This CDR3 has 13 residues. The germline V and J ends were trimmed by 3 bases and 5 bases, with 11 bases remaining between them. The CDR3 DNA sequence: TGTGCCAGCTCACCGAGGACAAGCGACGAGCAGTACTTC. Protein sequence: CASSPRTSDEQYF.

CDR3 region: CASSEQGVGNQPQHF. CDR3 nucleotides: TGTGCCAGCAGCGAACAGGGGGTGGGCAATCAGCCCCAGCATTTT. The V gene is TRBV7-8, the J gene TRBJ1-5; TRBD1 matches 8 bases. Germline CDR1 reads SGHVS; CDR2 reads FQNEAQ. CDR3 length: 15 residues. With V trimmed by 5 bases and J by 2 bases, 5 bases remained unmatched. The variable domain in full, completed from reference TRBV7-8 and TRBJ1-5, reads GAGVSQSPRYKVAKRGQDVALRCDPISGHVSLFWYQQALGQGPEFLTYFQNEAQLDKSGLPSDRFFAERPEGSVSTLKIQRTQQEDSAVYLCASSEQGVGNQPQHFGDGTRLSIL.

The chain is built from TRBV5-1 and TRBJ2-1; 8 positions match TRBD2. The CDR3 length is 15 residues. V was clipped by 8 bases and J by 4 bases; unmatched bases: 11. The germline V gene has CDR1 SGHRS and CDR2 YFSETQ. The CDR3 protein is CARGGGLGGYNEQFF. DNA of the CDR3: TGCGCCAGAGGCGGGGGACTAGGGGGGTACAATGAGCAGTTCTTC.

CDR3 residues: CASRRTGDTEAFF. DNA of the CDR3: TGTGCCAGCAGACGGACAGGGGACACTGAAGCTTTCTTT. The chain has TRBV6-1 and TRBJ1-1; 9 bases line up with TRBD1. After removal of 6 bases from V and 3 bases from J, the junction contained 2 bases not matched to a gene. The CDR3 totals 13 residues. CDR1 and CDR2 (germline): MNHNS, SASEGT.

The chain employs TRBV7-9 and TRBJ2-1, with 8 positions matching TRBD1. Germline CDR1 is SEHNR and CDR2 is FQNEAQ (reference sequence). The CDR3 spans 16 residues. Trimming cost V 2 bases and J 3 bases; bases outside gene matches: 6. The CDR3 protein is CASSLITGGVYNEQFF. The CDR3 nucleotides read TGTGCCAGCAGCTTAATAACAGGGGGTGTCTACAATGAGCAGTTCTTC.